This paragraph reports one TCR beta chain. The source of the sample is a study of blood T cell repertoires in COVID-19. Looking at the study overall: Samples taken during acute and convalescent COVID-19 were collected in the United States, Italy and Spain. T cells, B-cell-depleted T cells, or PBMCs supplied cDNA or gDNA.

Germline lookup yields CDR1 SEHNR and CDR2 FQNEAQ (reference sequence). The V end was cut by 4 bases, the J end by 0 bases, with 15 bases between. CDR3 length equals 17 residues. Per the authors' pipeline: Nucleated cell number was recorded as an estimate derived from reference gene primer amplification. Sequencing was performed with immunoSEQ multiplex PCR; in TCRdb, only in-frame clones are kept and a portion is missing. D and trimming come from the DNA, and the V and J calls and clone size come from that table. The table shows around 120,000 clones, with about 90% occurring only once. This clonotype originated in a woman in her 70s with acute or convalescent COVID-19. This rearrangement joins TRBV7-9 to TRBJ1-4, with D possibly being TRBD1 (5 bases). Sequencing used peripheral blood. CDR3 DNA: TGTGCCAGCAGCTCCTCGCCAGGGTCCGCAACTAATGAAAAACTGTTTTTT. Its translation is CASSSSPGSATNEKLFF.